The 18 T cell receptor beta chains given below trace back to one sample, sequenced in a study of blood T cell repertoires in COVID-19. Assay used: immunoSEQ multiplex PCR; TCRdb lists only in-frame clones, some missing. The sample includes roughly 59,000 clones, about 78% of them seen just once. Sequenced input: peripheral blood. The receptors were gathered from a man at least 80 years old with acute or convalescent COVID-19.

The rearrangement joins TRBV27 to TRBJ2-1, with D hard to call. The V end was cut by 5 bases, the J end by 3 bases, with 2 bases between. From germline, CDR1 is MNHEY and CDR2 SMNVEV (reference sequence). The CDR3 is 11 residues long. The CDR3 protein is CASSRYNEQFF. The CDR3 bases are TGTGCCAGCAGTCGCTACAATGAGCAGTTCTTC.

This clone has just one count. The J gene is TRBJ2-1, the V gene TRBV15; maybe TRBD2 (6 bases). The germline V gene has CDR1 LNHNV and CDR2 YYDKDF (reference sequence). This CDR3 region has 16 residues. The ends were cut back, 0 bases at V and 8 bases at J, with 17 bases in the middle. The CDR3 DNA is TGTGCCACCAGCAGAGATCAGGGACCGGGACTCGATGAGCAGTTCTTC. Residues: CATSRDQGPGLDEQFF.

The CDR3 bases are TGTGCCATCAGTGAGTTAGGGGTCGGTATGACGAATGAGCAGTTCTTC. The encoded protein is CAISELGVGMTNEQFF. This chain links TRBV10-3 with TRBJ2-1, with D possibly being TRBD1 (5 bases). The germline V gene encodes CDR1 ENHRY and CDR2 SYGVKD. V lost 1 base and J lost 7, with 17 bases in between. The CDR3 is made up of 16 amino acids.

The rearrangement links TRBV2 to TRBJ2-5, with 7 bases fitting TRBD2. Germline values: CDR1 SNHLY, CDR2 FYNNEI. This CDR3 contains 18 residues. J lost 2 bases, V lost 3 bases, and 15 bases had no gene match. CDR3 residues: CASSDPRRISGAQETQYF. Written as DNA, the CDR3 is TGTGCCAGCAGTGACCCAAGGAGGATAAGCGGGGCACAAGAGACCCAGTACTTC. Full variable domain (missing parts from reference TRBV2 and TRBJ2-5): EPEVTQTPSHQVTQMGQEVILRCVPISNHLYFYWYRQILGQKVEFLVSFYNNEISEKSEIFDDQFSVERPDGSNFTLKIRSTKLEDSAMYFCASSDPRRISGAQETQYFGPGTRLLVL.

J is TRBJ1-5 and V is TRBV27; D is perhaps TRBD1 (6 bases). Per the germline V gene, CDR1 is MNHEY and CDR2 is SMNVEV (reference sequence). There are 14 residues in the CDR3. Between the trimmed V and J ends, which lost 6 bases and 6 bases, there was a span of 15 bases. DNA of the CDR3: TGTGCCAGCAGCCCAGGGGATTGGGTTCAGCCCCAGCATTTT. It specifies CASSPGDWVQPQHF.

CDR3 coding DNA: TGTGCCAGCAGTTACCCAGATAACACAGATACGCAGTATTTT. Protein: CASSYPDNTDTQYF. This chain uses TRBV6-6 with TRBJ2-3, with D uncertain. This CDR3 is built from 14 residues. V was cut by 2 bases and J by 2 bases, with 8 bases left in between. Germline V gene sequence: CDR1 MNHNY, CDR2 SVGAGI (reference sequence).

The chain employs TRBV6-5 and TRBJ1-2, with D uncertain. The V gene's germline CDR1 is MNHEY and CDR2 SVGAGI. The CDR3 extends over 16 amino acids. V was cut by 0 bases and J by 7 bases, with 18 bases left in between. CDR3 residues: CASSYSKTAAMSGYTF. The CDR3 region has the DNA TGTGCCAGCAGTTACTCGAAAACAGCTGCCATGAGTGGCTACACCTTC.

Of note for this clone: An end of the junction does not agree with germline; a read error may underlie this. The rearrangement links TRBV7-7 to TRBJ2-3; TRBD2 matches 11 bases. Germline loops: CDR1 SSHAT, CDR2 FNYEAQ (reference sequence). This CDR3 is 15 amino acids long. The CDR3 DNA is TGTGCTAGCAGCAAGGGACTAGCGGAGGGGGATACGCAGTATTTT. It specifies CASSKGLAEGDTQYF.

This chain links TRBV5-5 with TRBJ2-1; 7 bases are a match to TRBD1. Germline loops: CDR1 SGHKS, CDR2 YYEKEE (reference sequence). The junction had 7 bases not matched to a gene; V was cut back by 5 bases and J by 5 bases. The CDR3 runs to 14 residues. For the CDR3, the DNA is TGTGCCAGCAGACCCCGGGACAGAGACAATGAGCAGTTCTTC. Translated: CASRPRDRDNEQFF.

The rearrangement uses TRBV5-1 and TRBJ1-3, with TRBD1 as a possible D gene (6 bases). The CDR3 runs to 14 residues. The germline CDR1 and CDR2 sequences are SGHRS and YFSETQ. Trimming pared 5 bases from V and 4 bases from J, leaving 13 bases between. The CDR3: CASRLQGEGNTIYF. The CDR3 region has the DNA TGCGCCAGCAGATTACAGGGCGAAGGAAACACCATATATTTT.

The chain is built from TRBV11-3 and TRBJ1-2, with 10 nucleotides matching TRBD1. The J segment lost 4 bases and the V segment lost 5 bases, leaving 10 bases of the junction unmatched. The germline gives CDR1 SGHNT, CDR2 YENEEA. This CDR3 has 16 residues. CDR3 loop: CASSLILGQGSYGYTF. The CDR3 nucleotides are TGTGCCAGCAGCCTAATTTTGGGACAGGGGTCCTATGGCTACACCTTC.

The chain couples TRBV5-1 to TRBJ1-1; 7 nucleotides line up with TRBD1. Germline loops: CDR1 SGHRS, CDR2 YFSETQ. V dropped 4 bases and J dropped 1; count of bases not matched to a gene: 7. The length of the CDR3 is 15 residues. This CDR3 is CASSPRAGGNTEAFF. Here the CDR3 DNA reads TGCGCCAGCAGCCCCCGGGCAGGGGGGAACACTGAAGCTTTCTTT.

V usage is TRBV11-2 and J usage is TRBJ2-1; maybe TRBD1 (5 bases). There are 17 residues in the CDR3. Trimming removed 1 base at V and 2 bases at J, with 15 bases between. Germline CDR1 reads SGHAT; CDR2 reads FQNNGV. CDR3 loop: CASSLVFQGKPYNEQFF. The CDR3 nucleotides read TGTGCCAGCAGCTTAGTCTTCCAGGGAAAGCCCTACAATGAGCAGTTCTTC.

The chain has TRBV19 and TRBJ1-1, with D tentatively TRBD1 (5 bases). CDR1 and CDR2 (germline): LNHDA, SQIVND (reference sequence). V was pared by 9 bases and J by 4 bases, with 18 bases between. CDR3 length equals 14 residues. The CDR3 is CASERLGGSTEAFF. The CDR3 DNA reads TGTGCCAGCGAGAGGCTGGGGGGATCCACTGAAGCTTTCTTT.

The chain has TRBV29-1 and TRBJ1-4, with TRBD1 as a possible D gene (5 bases). Deletions cut 6 bases from V and 8 bases from J, with 13 bases between. CDR3 length: 12 amino acids. Per the germline V gene, CDR1 is SQVTM and CDR2 is ANQGSEA. This CDR3 reads CSVQGLEEKLFF. In nucleotides, the CDR3 is TGCAGCGTCCAGGGACTTGAGGAAAAACTGTTTTTT.

The rearrangement uses TRBV3-1 (or the pseudogene TRBV3-2) and TRBJ2-1, with 15 bases identical to TRBD2. In germline, CDR1 is LGHDT, CDR2 YNNKEL (reference sequence). The CDR3 length is 17 residues. V dropped 3 bases and J dropped 8; count of bases not matched to a gene: 8. CDR3 protein: CASSHPYRTSGRDEQFF. As DNA, the CDR3 is TGTGCCAGCAGCCACCCATATCGGACTAGCGGGAGGGATGAGCAGTTCTTC.

This clone has just one count. V usage is TRBV12-3 or TRBV12-4 and J usage is TRBJ1-5; D not resolved. The V gene lost 4 bases and the J gene lost 9 bases, with 10 bases spanning the gap. The CDR3 contains 12 residues. CDR3 nucleotides: TGTGCCAGCAGTTCCCCGCTAAGGCCCCAGCATTTT. Amino acids: CASSSPLRPQHF.

The J gene is TRBJ2-5, the V gene TRBV27; D remains ambiguous. The ends were cut back, 2 bases at V and 7 bases at J, with 14 bases in the middle. The CDR3 has 14 residues. Germline loops: CDR1 MNHEY, CDR2 SMNVEV (reference sequence). CDR3 loop: CASSLALNARTQYF. DNA of the CDR3: TGTGCCAGCAGTTTAGCGTTAAACGCACGGACCCAGTACTTC.